This T cell receptor beta chain was captured by sequencing in a study of vaccination and CD4 T cells after COVID-19 (dated by TCRdb to the early 2020s). Regarding the complete study: Convalescent patients had a positive SARS-CoV-2 result on nasal swab PCR, and of these patients, several had mild disease and one had severe disease. The convalescent cohort included six males and four females, with two Hispanic individuals, seven Caucasians, two Asians and one multiracial person. Each participant got two doses of either the Pfizer-BioNTech BNT162b2 vaccine (n=8) or the Moderna mRNA-1273 vaccine (n=2). Post-COVID blood samples from convalescent patients were collected a median of approximately 100 days after diagnosis, with a range of roughly 35 to 180 days. Post-vaccine blood samples were collected a median of approximately 72 days after the second vaccine dose, ranging from about 13 to 241 days. The cultures were stimulated with overlapping spike peptide pools from SARS-CoV-2 and from the common cold coronaviruses HCoV-NL63, HCoV-OC43 and HCoV-229E. Control cultures received a CEFX viral epitope pool as the positive control, an HIV-1 Nef peptide pool as the negative control, or no peptide. In under twelve COVID-19 convalescent patients and a few infection-naive healthy vaccine recipients, researchers compared the spike-specific CD4+ TCR repertoire from before mRNA vaccination with the repertoire from after. Overall study results and their limits: The median number of SARS-CoV-2-reactive clonotypes rose from around 22 after infection to 38 after vaccination, but the change was not significant. Of the vaccine-specific clones in convalescent patients, 304 of 307, or nearly all, reacted only to SARS-CoV-2 spike and did not cross-react with common cold coronaviruses. Among the post-vaccine SARS-CoV-2-reactive clones in convalescent patients, a median about 86% showed up only after vaccination, which suggests vaccine-specific priming. Only a relatively small number of convalescent patients were included in the study, and early timepoints following natural infection were not analyzed.

For CDR1 and CDR2, the germline V gene lists MNHNS and SASEGT. The CDR3 numbers 13 residues from cysteine through phenylalanine. Solely the CDR3 DNA is kept, with 39 bases framed from the first base. Trimming costs V 4 bases and J 4 bases, and their ends lie 10 bases apart. Details on this clonotype: The specificity of this receptor is unknown. Per-nucleotide qualities are absent, and no much larger clonotype sits a single base away.

Library preparation was by PCR. At the Johns Hopkins FTIC core, DNA from the cultured CD4+ T cells underwent TCR sequencing with the Oncomine TCR Beta short-read assay. Genomic DNA was extracted from the cultured CD4+ T cells with the QIAamp micro DNA kit. Oncomine TCR Beta libraries from cultured CD4+ T cells were pooled with unique dual indexes and sequenced on an Illumina iSeq 100. Per the authors' processing: Non-productive sequences were filtered out, and CDR3s that did not start with C, did not end with F or W, or were shorter than 7 amino acids were discarded. The MANAFEST web application identified antigen-specific clonotypes by comparing peptide-stimulated wells against reference wells and other culture wells. An FDR below 0.05, an odds ratio above 5, and a productive frequency above 0.1% in at least two of three replicate wells were required for clones to be considered positive. Cross-reactive clonotypes were defined as significantly expanded in both SARS-CoV-2 spike wells and at least one common cold coronavirus spike condition. Levenshtein distances (stringdist) and unrooted phylogenetic trees (ape) in R version 3.6.1 were used to assess CDR3 homology. TCRdb reran the public reads through fastp at Q25 and MiXCR, keeping productive beta chains. Under each unique CDR3 protein, matching rows form one entry showing the most common genes and DNA. TCRdb, not the original authors, processed these V and J calls. The sample table contains under 4,000 distinct CDR3 sequences; only one count was recorded for roughly 30% of them. The ten largest make up about 30% of the sample.

This specimen's treatment or condition label, interpreted: approximately 9-day PBMC culture with coronavirus spike peptide pools or control peptides (ViraFEST assay). The ViraFEST assay, used in the study, expanded antigen-specific T cells with peptide pools and then identified the expanded clonotypes through TCR sequencing. The convalescent patients' positive SARS-CoV-2 PCR tests fell between March and December 2020, which was before the Alpha, Beta and Delta variants emerged in the United States. PBMCs were cultured at roughly 1.9 million per well in IMDM supplemented with roughly 5% human AB serum and 10 IU/ml IL-2, with about 10 ug/ml peptide pools added. On days 3 and 7, half of the culture medium was replaced with fresh IL-2-containing medium. Once the cells had been in culture for less than 11 days, the EasySep CD4+ T cell isolation kit was used to isolate CD4+ T cells by negative selection. PBMCs were separated from whole blood using Ficoll-Paque Plus gradient centrifugation and then either used fresh or cryopreserved at -140C. Culture conditions were generally each tested in triplicate wells.

The specimen was CD4+ T cells from blood, cultured in vitro. The V gene is TRBV6-1 and the J gene is TRBJ1-1, and possibly TRBD1, on 5 matching bases. This receptor was identified in a human donor who had recovered from COVID-19. The CDR3 has the sequence CASSGPGGTEAFF. The DNA reads as follows: TGTGCCAGCAGTGGCCCGGGGGGCACTGAAGCTTTCTTT.